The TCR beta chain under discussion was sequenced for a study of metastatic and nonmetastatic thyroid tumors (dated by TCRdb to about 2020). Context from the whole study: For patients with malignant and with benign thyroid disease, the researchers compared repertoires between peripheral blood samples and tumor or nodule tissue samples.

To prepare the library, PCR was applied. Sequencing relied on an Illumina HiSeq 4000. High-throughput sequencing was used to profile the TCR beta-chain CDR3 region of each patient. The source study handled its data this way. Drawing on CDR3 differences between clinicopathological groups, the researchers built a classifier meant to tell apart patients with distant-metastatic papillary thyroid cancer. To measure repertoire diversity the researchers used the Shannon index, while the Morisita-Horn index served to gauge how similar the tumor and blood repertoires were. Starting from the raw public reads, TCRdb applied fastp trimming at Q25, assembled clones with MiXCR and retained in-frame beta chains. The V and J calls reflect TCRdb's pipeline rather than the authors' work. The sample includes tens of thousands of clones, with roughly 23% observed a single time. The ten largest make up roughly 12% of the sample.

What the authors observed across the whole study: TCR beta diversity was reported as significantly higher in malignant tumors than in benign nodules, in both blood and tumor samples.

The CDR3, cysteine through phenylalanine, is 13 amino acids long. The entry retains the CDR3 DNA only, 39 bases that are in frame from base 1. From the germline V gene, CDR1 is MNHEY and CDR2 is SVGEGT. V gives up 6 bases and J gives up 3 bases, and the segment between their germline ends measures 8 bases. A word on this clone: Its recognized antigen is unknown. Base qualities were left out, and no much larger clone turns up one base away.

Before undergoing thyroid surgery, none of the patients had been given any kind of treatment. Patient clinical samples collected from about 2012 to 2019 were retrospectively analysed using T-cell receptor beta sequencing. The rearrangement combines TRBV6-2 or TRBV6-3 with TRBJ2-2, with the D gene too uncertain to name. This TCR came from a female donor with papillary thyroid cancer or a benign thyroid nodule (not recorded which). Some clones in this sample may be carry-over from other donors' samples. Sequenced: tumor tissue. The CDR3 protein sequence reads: CASSMWYTGELFF. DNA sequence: TGTGCCAGCAGCATGTGGTACACCGGGGAGCTGTTTTTT.